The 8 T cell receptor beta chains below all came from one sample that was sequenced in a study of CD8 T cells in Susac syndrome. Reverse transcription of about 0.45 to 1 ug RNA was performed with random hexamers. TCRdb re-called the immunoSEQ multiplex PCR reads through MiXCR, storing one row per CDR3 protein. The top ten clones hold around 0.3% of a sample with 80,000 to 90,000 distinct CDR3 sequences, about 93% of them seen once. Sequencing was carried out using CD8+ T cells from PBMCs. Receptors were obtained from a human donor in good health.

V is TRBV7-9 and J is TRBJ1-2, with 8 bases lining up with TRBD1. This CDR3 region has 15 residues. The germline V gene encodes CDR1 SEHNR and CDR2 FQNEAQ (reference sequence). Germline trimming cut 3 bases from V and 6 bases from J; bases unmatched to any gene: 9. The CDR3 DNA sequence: TGTGCCAGCAGCTTCCGGGACAGGCGGGTGGATGGCTACACCTTC. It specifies CASSFRDRRVDGYTF.

For the CDR3, the DNA is TGTGCCACCACCTTCACAGGCTATGCTAGCACAGATACGCAGTATTTT. Encoded protein: CATTFTGYASTDTQYF. The gene calls are TRBV6-1 and TRBJ2-3; D may be TRBD1 (5 bases). CDR3 length equals 16 residues. V was clipped by 10 bases and J by 0 bases, with 20 bases between them. Germline-derived CDR1 and CDR2 are MNHNS and SASEGT.

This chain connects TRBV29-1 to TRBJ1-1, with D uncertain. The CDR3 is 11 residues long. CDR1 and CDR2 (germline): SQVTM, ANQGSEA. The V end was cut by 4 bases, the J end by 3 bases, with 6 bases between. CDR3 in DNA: TGCAGCGTTGTTATTCACACTGAAGCTTTCTTT. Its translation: CSVVIHTEAFF. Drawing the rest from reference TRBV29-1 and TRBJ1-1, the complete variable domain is SAVISQKPSRDICQRGTSLTIQCQVDSQVTMMFWYRQQPGQSLTLIATANQGSEATYESGFVIDKFPISRPNLTFSTLTVSNMSPEDSSIYLCSVVIHTEAFFGQGTRLTVV.

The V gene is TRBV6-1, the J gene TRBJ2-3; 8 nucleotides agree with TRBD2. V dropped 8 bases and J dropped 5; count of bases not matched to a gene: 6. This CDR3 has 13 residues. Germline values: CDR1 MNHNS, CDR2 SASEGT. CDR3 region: CASRTGGGDTQYF. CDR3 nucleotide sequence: TGTGCCAGCCGGACGGGGGGGGGAGATACGCAGTATTTT.

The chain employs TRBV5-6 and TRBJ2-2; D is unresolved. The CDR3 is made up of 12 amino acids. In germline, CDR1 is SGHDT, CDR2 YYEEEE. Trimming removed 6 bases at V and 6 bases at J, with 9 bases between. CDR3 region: CASTLISGELFF. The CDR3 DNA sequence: TGTGCCAGCACCTTAATTTCCGGGGAGCTGTTTTTT.

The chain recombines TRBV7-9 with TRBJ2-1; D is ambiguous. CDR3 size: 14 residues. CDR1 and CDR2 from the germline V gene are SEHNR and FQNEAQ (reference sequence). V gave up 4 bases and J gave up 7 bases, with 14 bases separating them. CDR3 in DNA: TGTGCCAGCAGCTCTGTACCGGGCCCAAATGAGCAGTTCTTC. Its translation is CASSSVPGPNEQFF. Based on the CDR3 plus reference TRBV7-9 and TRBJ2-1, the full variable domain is DTGVSQNPRHKITKRGQNVTFRCDPISEHNRLYWYRQTLGQGPEFLTYFQNEAQLEKSRLLSDRFSAERPKGSFSTLEIQRTEQGDSAMYLCASSSVPGPNEQFFGPGTRLTVL.

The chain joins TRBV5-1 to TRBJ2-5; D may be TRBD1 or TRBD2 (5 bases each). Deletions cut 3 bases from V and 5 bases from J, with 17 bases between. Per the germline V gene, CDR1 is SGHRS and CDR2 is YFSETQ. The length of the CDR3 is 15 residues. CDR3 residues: CASSSWDGSQETQYF. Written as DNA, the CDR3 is TGCGCCAGCAGCTCTTGGGACGGATCCCAGGAGACCCAGTACTTC.

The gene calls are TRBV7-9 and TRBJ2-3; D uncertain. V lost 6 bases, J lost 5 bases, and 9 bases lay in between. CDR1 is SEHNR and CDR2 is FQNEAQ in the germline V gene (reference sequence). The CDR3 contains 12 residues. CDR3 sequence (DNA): TGTGCCAGCAGTGGGGTGAGAGATACGCAGTATTTT. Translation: CASSGVRDTQYF.